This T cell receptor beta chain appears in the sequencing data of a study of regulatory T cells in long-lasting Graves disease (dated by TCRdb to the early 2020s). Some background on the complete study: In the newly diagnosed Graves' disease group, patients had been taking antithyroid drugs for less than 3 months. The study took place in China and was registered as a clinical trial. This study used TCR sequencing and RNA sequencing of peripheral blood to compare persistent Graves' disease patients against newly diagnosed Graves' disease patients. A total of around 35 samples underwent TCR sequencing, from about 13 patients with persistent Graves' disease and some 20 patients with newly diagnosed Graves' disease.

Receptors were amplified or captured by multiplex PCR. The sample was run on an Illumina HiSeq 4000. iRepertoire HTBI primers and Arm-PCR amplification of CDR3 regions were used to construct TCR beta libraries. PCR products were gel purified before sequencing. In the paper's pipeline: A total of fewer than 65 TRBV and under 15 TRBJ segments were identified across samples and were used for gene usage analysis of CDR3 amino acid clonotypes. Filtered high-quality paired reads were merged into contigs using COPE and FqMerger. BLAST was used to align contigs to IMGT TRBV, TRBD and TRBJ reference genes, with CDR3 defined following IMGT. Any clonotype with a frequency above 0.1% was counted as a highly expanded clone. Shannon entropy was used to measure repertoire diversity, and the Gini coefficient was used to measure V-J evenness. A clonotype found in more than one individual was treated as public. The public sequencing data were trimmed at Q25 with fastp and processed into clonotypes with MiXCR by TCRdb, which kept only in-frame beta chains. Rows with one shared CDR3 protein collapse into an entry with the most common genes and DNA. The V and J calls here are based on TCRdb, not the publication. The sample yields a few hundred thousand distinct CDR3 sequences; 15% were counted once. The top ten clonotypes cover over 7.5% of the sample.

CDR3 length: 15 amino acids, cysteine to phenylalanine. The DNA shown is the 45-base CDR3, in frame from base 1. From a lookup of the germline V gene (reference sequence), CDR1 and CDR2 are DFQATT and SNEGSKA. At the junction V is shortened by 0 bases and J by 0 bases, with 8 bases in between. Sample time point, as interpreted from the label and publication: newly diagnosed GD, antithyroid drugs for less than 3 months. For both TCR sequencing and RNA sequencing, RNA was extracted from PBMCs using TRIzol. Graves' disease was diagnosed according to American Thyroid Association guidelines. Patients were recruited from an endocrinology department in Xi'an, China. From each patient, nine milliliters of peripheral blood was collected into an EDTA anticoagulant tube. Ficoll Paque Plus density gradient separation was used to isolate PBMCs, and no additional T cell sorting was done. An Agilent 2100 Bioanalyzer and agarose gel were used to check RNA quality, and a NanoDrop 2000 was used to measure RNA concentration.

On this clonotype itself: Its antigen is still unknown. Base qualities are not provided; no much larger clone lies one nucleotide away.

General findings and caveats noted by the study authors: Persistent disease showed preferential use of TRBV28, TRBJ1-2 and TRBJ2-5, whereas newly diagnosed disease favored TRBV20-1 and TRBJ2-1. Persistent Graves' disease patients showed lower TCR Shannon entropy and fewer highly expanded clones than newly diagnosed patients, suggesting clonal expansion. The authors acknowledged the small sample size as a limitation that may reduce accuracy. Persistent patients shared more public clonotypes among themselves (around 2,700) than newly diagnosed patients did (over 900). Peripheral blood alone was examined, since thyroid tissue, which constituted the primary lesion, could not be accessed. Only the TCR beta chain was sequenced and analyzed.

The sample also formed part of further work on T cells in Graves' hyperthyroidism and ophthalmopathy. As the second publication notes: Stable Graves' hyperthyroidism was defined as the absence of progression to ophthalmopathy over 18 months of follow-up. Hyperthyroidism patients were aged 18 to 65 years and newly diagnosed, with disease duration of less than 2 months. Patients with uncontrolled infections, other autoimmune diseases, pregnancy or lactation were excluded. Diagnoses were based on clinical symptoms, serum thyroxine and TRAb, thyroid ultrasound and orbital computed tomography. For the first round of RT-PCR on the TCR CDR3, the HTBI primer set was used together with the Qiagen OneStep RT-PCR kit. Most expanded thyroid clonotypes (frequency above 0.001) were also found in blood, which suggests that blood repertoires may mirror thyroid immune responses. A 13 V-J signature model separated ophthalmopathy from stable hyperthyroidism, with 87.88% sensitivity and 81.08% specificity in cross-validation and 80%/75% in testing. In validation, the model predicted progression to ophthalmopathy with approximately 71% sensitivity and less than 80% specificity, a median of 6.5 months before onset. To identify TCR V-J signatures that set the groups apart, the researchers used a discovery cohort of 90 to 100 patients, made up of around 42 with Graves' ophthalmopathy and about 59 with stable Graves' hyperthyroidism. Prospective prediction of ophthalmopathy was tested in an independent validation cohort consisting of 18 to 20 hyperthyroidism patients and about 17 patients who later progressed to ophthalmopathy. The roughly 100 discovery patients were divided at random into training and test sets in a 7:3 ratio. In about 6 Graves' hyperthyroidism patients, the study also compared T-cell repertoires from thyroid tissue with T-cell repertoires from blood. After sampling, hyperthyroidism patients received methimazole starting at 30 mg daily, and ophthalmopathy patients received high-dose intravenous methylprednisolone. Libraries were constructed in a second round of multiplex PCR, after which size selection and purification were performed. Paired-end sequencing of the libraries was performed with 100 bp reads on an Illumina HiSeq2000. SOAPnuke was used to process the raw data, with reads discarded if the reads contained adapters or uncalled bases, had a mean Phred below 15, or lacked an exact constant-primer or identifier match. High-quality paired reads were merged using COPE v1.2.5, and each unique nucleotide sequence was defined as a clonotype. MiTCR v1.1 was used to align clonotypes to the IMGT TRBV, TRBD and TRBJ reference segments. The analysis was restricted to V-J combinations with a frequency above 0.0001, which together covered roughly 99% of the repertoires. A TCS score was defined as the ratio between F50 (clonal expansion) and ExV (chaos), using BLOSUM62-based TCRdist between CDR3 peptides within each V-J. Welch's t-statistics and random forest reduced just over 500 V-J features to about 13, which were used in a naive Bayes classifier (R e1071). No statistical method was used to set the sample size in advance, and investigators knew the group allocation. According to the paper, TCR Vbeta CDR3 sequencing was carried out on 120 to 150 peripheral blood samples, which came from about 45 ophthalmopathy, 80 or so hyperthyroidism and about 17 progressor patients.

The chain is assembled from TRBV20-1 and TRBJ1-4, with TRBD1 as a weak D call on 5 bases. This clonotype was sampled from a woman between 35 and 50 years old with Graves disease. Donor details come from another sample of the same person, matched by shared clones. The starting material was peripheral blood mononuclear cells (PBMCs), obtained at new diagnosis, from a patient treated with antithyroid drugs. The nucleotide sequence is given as TGCAGTGCTAGAGATCCGGGGCCAACTAATGAAAAACTGTTTTTT. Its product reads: CSARDPGPTNEKLFF.